This entry is about one TCR beta chain. The data were obtained in a study of T cell responses to AZD1222 COVID-19 vaccine. Trimming cost V 4 bases and J 0 bases, with 13 bases left between them. The CDR3 has 16 residues. Germline-derived CDR1 and CDR2 are SGHVS and FNYEAQ. Using immunoSEQ multiplex PCR, the repertoire was profiled, and TCRdb retains in-frame clones only, with some absent. The sample yields some 85,000 clones, about nine tenths seen once. The sequence was obtained from an adult in good health. The V call is TRBV7-6, the J call TRBJ1-3; D may be TRBD1 (5 bases). Sample: peripheral blood, taken on day 0 of AZD1222 vaccination. The CDR3 is CASSSQRGGSGNTIYF. CDR3 bases: TGTGCCAGCAGCTCCCAAAGGGGTGGCTCTGGAAACACCATATATTTT.